This T cell receptor (beta chain) is drawn from a study of a mutant IDH1 vaccine in newly diagnosed glioma (dated by TCRdb to the early 2020s). Study-wide context: Of the 25 to 40 patients who were treated, around 62% were male and around 40% were female, and the mean age was around 40 years. Peripheral blood was collected at six visits: V03 (baseline), V05, V07, V10, V12 and V13. Before enrollment, patients had received standard therapy of radiotherapy alone, temozolomide alone, or radiochemotherapy with temozolomide; most received the combination. Longitudinal TCRB deep sequencing was done for some 26 treated patients, wherever samples were available for exploratory analyses. Broad study findings and their caveats: According to the authors, sample limitations meant that analyses of patient blood samples could not be reproduced. Changes in the top peripheral T cell clonotypes picked up by TCRB sequencing did not appear to be linked to pseudoprogression. PBMC samples for TCRB deep sequencing were selected based on availability. Immune responses induced by the vaccine were seen in over 80% of patients across multiple MHC alleles.

This specimen's time point label, per the study, means: baseline, week 1 (first vaccination visit). Taken with the paper, the label for treatment or condition translates to: pre-vaccination baseline after standard-of-care therapy. Newly diagnosed WHO grade 3 or 4 IDH1-mutant astrocytomas showing loss of nuclear ATRX were present in the donors. The samples were drawn from NOA16, a multicentre, single-arm, open-label phase I trial in Germany that tested a mutant IDH1 peptide vaccine in humans for the first time. Visit V03 blood draws served as the baseline sample for immunogenicity testing. The DNeasy Blood and Tissue Kit was used to extract genomic DNA from EDTA blood for TCRB sequencing. For CDR1 and CDR2, the germline V gene (reference sequence) lists LNHDA and SQIVND. The cysteine opens and the phenylalanine closes a CDR3 of 14 amino acids. CDR3 DNA only is kept here, 42 bases in frame from base 1. Trimming takes 5 bases off V and 9 bases off J; junction bases not matched to a gene: 9.

Receptor libraries were prepared by the immunoSEQ multiplex PCR assay. Rearranged TCR beta chain sequences were amplified with the hsTCRB Kit following the manufacturer's protocol. Sequencing of TCRB libraries was carried out on an Illumina MiSeq. Turning to the authors' computational methods: Demultiplexing, trimming and gene mapping were performed with the kit vendor's proprietary platform. The source is immuneACCESS, and TCRdb retained only in-frame sequences with V and J called. Part of the clones is not carried over; for the studies checked, unresolved V genes explain less than half of this, and the remainder is unexplained. The V and J calls and clone size come from that table; D and trimming were worked out from the DNA. In all, the sample holds about 20,000 clones, and about 85% of those were seen once. The ten largest make up approximately 5% of the sample. Points on this clone: Its antigen is unknown. Qualities for individual bases were not recorded, and no much larger clone is one base off.

Here the chain combines TRBV19 and TRBJ1-5; TRBD1 agrees with 8 junctional bases. The source of this sequence is a man aged 40-55 years with glioma. The sequenced sample was PBMCs, obtained from a glioma patient treated with radiotherapy, temozolomide or both. The CDR3 protein sequence reads: CASSQGQVYWPQHF. The DNA sequence is TGTGCCAGTAGTCAGGGACAGGTTTACTGGCCCCAGCATTTT.